The source of this T cell receptor (beta chain) is a study of identical twins. In every case, the donor was a healthy Caucasian. TCRdb re-derived calls from the 5' RACE reads in MiXCR, one entry per CDR3 protein. The sample has around 530,000 distinct CDR3 sequences, about 16% seen once. Trimming took off 3 bases at V and 2 bases at J, with 14 bases between the two ends. Germline CDR1 reads SGHRS; CDR2 reads YFSETQ. CDR3 length: 15 amino acids. These data were also reused for a study on yellow fever vaccine responses in identical twins.

This receptor was identified in a woman aged 18 to 35 in good health. The sample comprised CD4+ T cells sorted from blood. The chain is built from TRBV5-1 and TRBJ2-5; D may be TRBD2 (6 bases). CDR3 region: CASSWGGLTQETQYF. In DNA, the CDR3 is TGCGCCAGCAGCTGGGGAGGACTGACACAAGAGACCCAGTACTTC.